These 13 T cell receptor beta chains came from one sample sequenced in a study of breast tumors, draining lymph nodes, adjacent tissues. TCRdb called the multiplex PCR reads again in MiXCR, with one record for every CDR3 protein. The sample holds fewer than 80,000 distinct CDR3 sequences, roughly 40% seen once. The sequencing sample was made of breast tumor tissue. The receptors here all came from a female donor with breast cancer. Some clones in this sample may be carry-over from other donors' samples.

With regard to this clonotype: One end of the junction fails to match germline, which may point to a read error. This chain joins TRBV2 and TRBJ2-7, with 8 positions matching TRBD2. Germline lookup yields CDR1 SNHLY and CDR2 FYNNEI. The CDR3 length is 15 residues. The CDR3 DNA reads as TGTGCCGGCAGTGCCACGGGACTAGGCCGATACGAGCAGTGCTTC. Its protein is CAGSATGLGRYEQCF.

This clonotype was detected a few times. The chain uses TRBV29-1 and TRBJ1-1; no clear D gene. With 8 bases removed from V and 1 base from J, the gap between germline ends came to 11 bases. Germline lookup yields CDR1 SQVTM and CDR2 ANQGSEA. This CDR3 spans 12 amino acids. CDR3 sequence: CSPVRWNTEAFF. CDR3 bases: TGCAGCCCCGTTAGATGGAACACTGAAGCTTTCTTT.

This clonotype was found many times. The chain joins TRBV12-3 or TRBV12-4 to TRBJ2-1; 8 bases are shared with TRBD2. The CDR3 length is 15 residues. V gave up 4 bases and J gave up 7 bases; unmatched junction bases: 9. In nucleotides, the CDR3 is TGTGCCAGCAGTTCCCGTTTCGGGAGGGGAAATGAGCAGTTCTTC. It yields the protein CASSSRFGRGNEQFF.

This sequence joins TRBV12-3 or TRBV12-4 and TRBJ2-5; TRBD1 agrees at 8 bases. The V gene end was trimmed by 5 bases and the J gene end by 4 bases; junction bases not matched to a gene: 3. This CDR3 is 13 amino acids long. The CDR3 sequence is CASSHTGGETQYF. CDR3 nucleotides: TGTGCCAGCAGTCACACAGGGGGAGAGACCCAGTACTTC.

Only one count was recorded for this clonotype. This CDR3 is CSASGAIQETQYF. The DNA for the CDR3 is TGCAGTGCAAGCGGGGCGATCCAAGAGACCCAGTACTTC. V and J are TRBV20-1 and TRBJ2-5, with 7 bases lining up with TRBD2. V shed 6 bases, J shed 1 base, and the junction held 5 bases outside the gene matches. The germline CDR1 and CDR2 sequences are DFQATT and SNEGSKA (reference sequence). CDR3 length: 13 residues.

The rearrangement links TRBV9 to TRBJ2-6; 11 bases align to TRBD1. Germline V lookup: CDR1 SGDLS, CDR2 YYNGEE. Trimming at V came to 3 bases and at J to 0 bases, leaving 5 bases not matched to a gene. The CDR3 has 18 amino acids. This CDR3 reads CASSGGQGEGSGANVLTF. The CDR3 nucleotides are TGTGCCAGCAGCGGGGGACAGGGGGAGGGCTCTGGGGCCAACGTCCTGACTTTC.

Many counts were recorded for this clonotype. The chain recombines TRBV7-6 with TRBJ2-5; a weak D match, TRBD1 (6 bases). The CDR3 length is 14 residues. Trimming removed 5 bases from V and 1 base from J, with 11 bases in between. CDR1 and CDR2 from the germline V gene are SGHVS and FNYEAQ. CDR3 DNA: TGTGCCAGCAGCGGGGGCTCCCGCCAAGAGACCCAGTACTTC. This translates into CASSGGSRQETQYF.

This rearrangement joins TRBV2 to TRBJ2-6, with D perhaps assigned TRBD1 or TRBD2 (6 bases each). This CDR3 has 16 residues. Germline lookup yields CDR1 SNHLY and CDR2 FYNNEI. Trimming removed 3 bases from V and 4 bases from J, with 13 bases in between. CDR3 region: CASSDWGARGANVLTF. The CDR3, as DNA: TGTGCCAGCAGTGACTGGGGGGCTCGCGGGGCCAACGTCCTGACTTTC.

This clonotype was observed many times. The rearrangement uses TRBV7-2 and TRBJ2-3; 7 bases map to TRBD2. The V gene end was trimmed by 5 bases and the J gene end by 0 bases; junction bases not matched to a gene: 8. Germline CDR1 SGHTA, CDR2 FQGNSA. The CDR3 spans 16 residues. DNA for the CDR3: TGTGCCAGCAGCCCGCAAAGCGGGGTCAGCACAGATACGCAGTATTTT. It codes for CASSPQSGVSTDTQYF.

This clonotype turned up a few times. The chain's CDR3 is CASSIERGLGILYF. The CDR3, as DNA: TGTGCCAGTAGTATAGAACGGGGGCTAGGCATACTGTACTTC. The gene calls are TRBV19 and TRBJ2-4, with D perhaps TRBD1 or TRBD2 (6 bases each). This CDR3 is 14 amino acids long. In germline, CDR1 is LNHDA, CDR2 SQIVND (reference sequence). V was cut by 0 bases and J by 15 bases, with 18 bases left in between.

This clonotype was seen at least ten times. The chain uses TRBV4-2 and TRBJ2-3, with 15 bases lining up with TRBD2. V lost 3 bases to trimming and J lost 4 bases; unmatched junction nucleotides: 8. CDR1 and CDR2 from the germline V gene are LGHNA and YNFKEQ. CDR3 length: 18 amino acids. The CDR3 region is CASSHVPGLAGGADTQYF. CDR3 sequence (DNA): TGTGCCAGCAGCCACGTCCCGGGACTAGCGGGAGGAGCAGATACGCAGTATTTT.

This clonotype was found many times. The CDR3 nucleotides read TGTGCCAGCAGTACGGAGGGGGCGAGGCGGCAGCCCCAGCATTTT. It specifies CASSTEGARRQPQHF. V gene TRBV6-1 combines with J gene TRBJ1-5, with TRBD1 matching over 7 bases. The trim removed 5 bases at V and 7 bases at J, leaving 11 bases unmatched. Germline values: CDR1 MNHNS, CDR2 SASEGT. CDR3 size: 15 residues.

This clonotype was seen at least ten times. The chain joins TRBV11-2 to TRBJ1-4; weak D call: TRBD1 (5 bases). V was pared by 5 bases and J by 8 bases, with 24 bases between. This CDR3 is 17 amino acids long. Germline V lookup: CDR1 SGHAT, CDR2 FQNNGV. CDR3 coding DNA: TGTGCCAGCAGCCCCCTCGGAGCAGGGTCGAGTCGCGAAAAACTGTTTTTT. This codes for CASSPLGAGSSREKLFF.